One T cell receptor beta chain is described in this entry. Survey level was the resolution at which the v3.0 immunoSEQ assay ran. Data came from immunoSEQ multiplex PCR; TCRdb stores just in-frame clones and leaves some out. The table shows about 14,000 clones, with roughly 88% occurring only once. These data are taken from a study of long-term antiretroviral therapy in people with HIV. The clonotype was recovered from a man between 40 and 49 years old with HIV. Specimen: unsorted PBMCs, collected 6.2 years after starting antiretroviral therapy.

The CDR3 DNA follows: TGTGCCAGCAGCCAAGATGCTGGAGGTTCGGACTCTGGGGCCAACGTCCTGACTTTC. Protein: CASSQDAGGSDSGANVLTF. This chain joins TRBV4-2 and TRBJ2-6, with a tentative D call TRBD2 (5 bases). This CDR3 is 19 amino acids long. Looked up from germline, CDR1 is LGHNA and CDR2 is YNFKEQ. Trimming took 0 bases from V and 0 from J, leaving 15 bases between them.